Listed below are T cell receptor beta chains from one sample, sequenced in a study of technical replicates of blood from a handful of donors. Only in-frame clones appear in the TCRdb table, and some are missing; sequencing was by immunoSEQ multiplex PCR. The table shows 75,000 to 100,000 clones, with about 96% occurring only once. Sequencing was carried out using T cells isolated from PBMCs. These receptors all come from a human donor in good health. Each CDR3 is given with its conserved first and last residue. D genes are given only for firm matches. Expanded clones get a size class; other rows say once, few or many, or leave the size out.

.,TRBJ2-1,TRBD2,TRBV27,CASSPLSGSNYNEQFF,TGTGCCAGCAGTCCCCTAAGCGGGAGCAATTACAATGAGCAGTTCTTC
once,TRBJ2-1,.,TRBV19,CASSATLQGPYNEQFF,TGTGCCAGTAGTGCCACCTTACAGGGCCCCTACAATGAGCAGTTCTTC
.,TRBJ2-7,.,TRBV6-4,CASSDMVGRGSYEQYF,TGTGCCAGCAGTGACATGGTGGGAAGGGGCTCCTACGAGCAGTACTTC
.,TRBJ1-2,TRBD1,TRBV30,CACNQRGRSGYTF,TGTGCCTGTAACCAGAGGGGGCGATCTGGCTACACCTTC
.,TRBJ2-1,.,TRBV9,CASSTQETNRYNEQFF,TGTGCCAGCAGCACCCAGGAGACTAACCGCTACAATGAGCAGTTCTTC
.,TRBJ2-6,.,TRBV29-1,CSVALSGANVLTF,TGCAGCGTTGCACTCTCTGGGGCCAACGTCCTGACTTTC
.,TRBJ2-1,.,TRBV19,CASRTEFAGNNEQFF,TGTGCCAGTAGAACAGAATTTGCGGGGAACAATGAGCAGTTCTTC
.,TRBJ2-5,.,TRBV7-9,CASSLQGETQYF,TGTGCCAGCAGTTTACAGGGAGAGACCCAGTACTTC
.,TRBJ2-7,TRBD2,TRBV6-5,CASSYRTSGYEQYF,TGTGCCAGCAGTTACCGGACTAGCGGTTACGAGCAGTACTTC
.,TRBJ1-5,.,TRBV5-4,CASSLGGQGDQPQHF,TGTGCCAGCAGCTTGGGGGGGCAGGGTGATCAGCCCCAGCATTTT
.,TRBJ2-3,.,TRBV9,CASSAGGGADTQYF,TGTGCCAGCAGCGCTGGAGGGGGGGCAGATACGCAGTATTTT
.,TRBJ2-1,.,TRBV7-2,CASSFSSYNEQFF,TGTGCCAGCAGCTTCTCCTCCTACAATGAGCAGTTCTTC
.,TRBJ2-3,.,TRBV4-3,CASSQDPSAQSTDTQYF,TGCGCCAGCAGCCAAGACCCTTCAGCGCAAAGCACAGATACGCAGTATTTT
.,TRBJ1-5,TRBD1,TRBV6-5,CASSYSTGFNQPQHF,TGTGCCAGCAGTTACTCGACAGGGTTCAATCAGCCCCAGCATTTT
.,TRBJ1-1,TRBD1,TRBV30,CAWQRIGQGLVFF,TGTGCCTGGCAGAGGATTGGACAGGGTCTCGTTTTCTTT
.,TRBJ1-4,.,TRBV6-4,CASSEGQGTKLFF,TGTGCCAGCAGTGAAGGGCAGGGGACAAAACTGTTTTTT
.,TRBJ2-1,TRBD2,TRBV4-3,CASSQYGTSGSFRNEQFF,TGCGCCAGCAGCCAATACGGGACTAGCGGGAGCTTTAGGAATGAGCAGTTCTTC
once,TRBJ2-3,TRBD2,TRBV7-9,CASSLSPSGRVDTQYF,TGTGCCAGCAGCTTATCCCCTAGCGGGAGAGTAGATACGCAGTATTTT
.,TRBJ2-1,.,TRBV27,CASSFMVRRRYNEQFF,TGTGCCAGCAGTTTTATGGTTAGGAGGCGGTACAATGAGCAGTTCTTC
.,TRBJ1-4,TRBD1,TRBV5-8,CASSWGTVNEKLFF,TGTGCCAGCAGCTGGGGGACAGTTAATGAAAAACTGTTTTTT
.,TRBJ2-2,TRBD2,TRBV7-7,CASSQLSGAITGELFF,TGTGCTAGCAGCCAACTTAGCGGGGCGATTACCGGGGAGCTGTTTTTT
.,TRBJ1-2,.,TRBV19,CASQPDPQGFYGYTF,TGTGCCAGCCAACCTGACCCCCAGGGTTTCTATGGCTACACCTTC
.,TRBJ1-2,.,TRBV29-1,CSVEGGAQSFGYTF,TGCAGCGTTGAAGGGGGCGCACAATCTTTTGGCTACACCTTC
.,TRBJ2-3,TRBD1,TRBV4-3,CASSYDRGLADVTDTQYF,TGCGCCAGCAGCTATGACAGGGGGCTAGCAGATGTGACAGATACGCAGTATTTT
.,TRBJ2-3,.,TRBV7-2,CASSLDRYTDTQYF,TGTGCCAGCAGCTTGGACAGATACACAGATACGCAGTATTTT
.,TRBJ1-2,.,TRBV6-5,CASSYSSLYGYTF,TGTGCCAGCAGTTACTCGAGCCTCTATGGCTACACCTTC
.,TRBJ2-5,TRBD2,TRBV7-2,CASSLETSGRVKTQYF,TGTGCCAGCAGCTTAGAGACTAGCGGGAGAGTAAAGACCCAGTACTTC
.,TRBJ1-2,.,TRBV5-6,CASSFQGLDYGYTF,TGTGCCAGCAGCTTCCAGGGATTAGACTATGGCTACACCTTC
.,TRBJ2-1,.,TRBV4-1,CASSQDPPQSEQFF,TGCGCCAGCAGCCAAGATCCCCCACAGAGTGAGCAGTTCTTC
.,TRBJ2-7,TRBD2,TRBV28,CASTPRGLVPYEQYF,TGTGCCAGCACTCCAAGAGGACTAGTACCCTACGAGCAGTACTTC